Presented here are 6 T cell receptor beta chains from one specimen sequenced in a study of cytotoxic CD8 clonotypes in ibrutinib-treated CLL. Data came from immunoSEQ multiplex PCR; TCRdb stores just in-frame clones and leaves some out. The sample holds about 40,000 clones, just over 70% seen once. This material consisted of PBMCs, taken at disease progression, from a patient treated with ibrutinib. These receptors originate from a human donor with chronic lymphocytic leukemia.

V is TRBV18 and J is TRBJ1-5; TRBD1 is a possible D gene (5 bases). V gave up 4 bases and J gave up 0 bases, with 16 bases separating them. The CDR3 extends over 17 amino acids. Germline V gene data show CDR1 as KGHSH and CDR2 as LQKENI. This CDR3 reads CASSRYLTDNSNQPQHF. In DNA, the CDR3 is TGTGCCAGCTCACGATATCTGACAGACAATAGCAATCAGCCCCAGCATTTT.

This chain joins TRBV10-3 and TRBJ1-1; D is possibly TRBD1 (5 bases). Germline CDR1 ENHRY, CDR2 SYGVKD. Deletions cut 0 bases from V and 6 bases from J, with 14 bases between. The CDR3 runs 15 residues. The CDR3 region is CAISESWQGVSEAFF. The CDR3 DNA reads TGTGCCATCAGTGAGTCATGGCAGGGAGTATCTGAAGCTTTCTTT.

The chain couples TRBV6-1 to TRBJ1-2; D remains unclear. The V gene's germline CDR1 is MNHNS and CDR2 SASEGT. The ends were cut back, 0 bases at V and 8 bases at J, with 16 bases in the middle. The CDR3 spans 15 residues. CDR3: CASSEAYHISVGYTF. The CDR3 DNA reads TGTGCCAGCAGTGAAGCCTACCACATTTCTGTGGGCTACACCTTC.

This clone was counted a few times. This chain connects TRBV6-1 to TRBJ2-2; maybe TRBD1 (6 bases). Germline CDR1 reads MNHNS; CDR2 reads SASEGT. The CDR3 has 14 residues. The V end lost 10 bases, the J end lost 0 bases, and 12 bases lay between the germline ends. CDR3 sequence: CAIPGVANTGELFF. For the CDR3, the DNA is TGTGCCATTCCAGGGGTGGCGAACACCGGGGAGCTGTTTTTT.

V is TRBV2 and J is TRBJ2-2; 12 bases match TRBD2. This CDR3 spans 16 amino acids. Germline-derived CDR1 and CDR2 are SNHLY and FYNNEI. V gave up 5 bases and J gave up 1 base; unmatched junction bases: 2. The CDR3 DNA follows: TGTGCCAGCAGTTCGACTAGCGGGAGGAACACCGGGGAGCTGTTTTTT. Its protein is CASSSTSGRNTGELFF.

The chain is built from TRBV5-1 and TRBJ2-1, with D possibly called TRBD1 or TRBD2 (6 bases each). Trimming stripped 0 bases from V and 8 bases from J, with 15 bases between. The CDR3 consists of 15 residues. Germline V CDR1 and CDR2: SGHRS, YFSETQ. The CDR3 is CASSLDREVRDEQFF. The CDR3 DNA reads TGCGCCAGCAGCTTGGACAGGGAGGTCAGGGATGAGCAGTTCTTC.